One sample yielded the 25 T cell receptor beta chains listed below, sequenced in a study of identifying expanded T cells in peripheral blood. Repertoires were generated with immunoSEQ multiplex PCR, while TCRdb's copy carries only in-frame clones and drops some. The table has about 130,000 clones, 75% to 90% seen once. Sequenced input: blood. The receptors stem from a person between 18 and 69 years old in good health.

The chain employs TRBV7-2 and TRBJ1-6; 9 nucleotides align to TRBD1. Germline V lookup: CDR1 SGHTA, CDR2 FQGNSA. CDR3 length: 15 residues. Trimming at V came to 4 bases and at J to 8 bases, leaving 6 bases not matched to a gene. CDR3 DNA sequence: TGTGCCAGCAGCTCCCGGACAGGGGTAGATTCACCCCTCCACTTT. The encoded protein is CASSSRTGVDSPLHF. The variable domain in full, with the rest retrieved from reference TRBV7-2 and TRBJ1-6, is GAGVSQSPSNKVTEKGKDVELRCDPISGHTALYWYRQSLGQGLEFLIYFQGNSAPDKSGLPSDRFSAERTGGSVSTLTIQRTQQEDSAVYLCASSSRTGVDSPLHFGNGTRLTVT.

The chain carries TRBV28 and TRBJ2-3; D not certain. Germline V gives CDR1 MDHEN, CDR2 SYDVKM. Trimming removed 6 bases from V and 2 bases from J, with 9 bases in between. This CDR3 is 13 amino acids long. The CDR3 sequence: CASSPLATDTQYF. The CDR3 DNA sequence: TGTGCCAGCAGCCCTTTGGCCACAGATACGCAGTATTTT.

This chain's CDR3 is CASNGPSWANVLTF. CDR3 bases: TGTGCCAGCAATGGGCCCTCCTGGGCCAACGTCCTGACTTTC. The chain employs TRBV2 and TRBJ2-6; D uncertain. Deletions cut 7 bases from V and 5 bases from J, with 12 bases between. CDR1 SNHLY and CDR2 FYNNEI come from the germline V gene. The CDR3 runs 14 residues.

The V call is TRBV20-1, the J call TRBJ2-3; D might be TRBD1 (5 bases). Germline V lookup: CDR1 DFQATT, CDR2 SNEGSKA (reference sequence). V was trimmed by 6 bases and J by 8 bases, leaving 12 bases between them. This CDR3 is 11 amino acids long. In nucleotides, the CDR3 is TGCAGTGCAAAAGGGCAGGGTACGCAGTATTTT. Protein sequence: CSAKGQGTQYF.

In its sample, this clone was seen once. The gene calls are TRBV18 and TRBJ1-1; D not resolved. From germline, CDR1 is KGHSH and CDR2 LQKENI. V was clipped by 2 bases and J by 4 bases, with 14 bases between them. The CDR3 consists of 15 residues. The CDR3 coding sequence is TGTGCCAGCTCACCAATGACCATACTCAGCACTGAAGCTTTCTTT. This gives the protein CASSPMTILSTEAFF. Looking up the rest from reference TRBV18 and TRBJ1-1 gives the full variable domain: NAGVMQNPRHLVRRRGQEARLRCSPMKGHSHVYWYRQLPEEGLKFMVYLQKENIIDESGMPKERFSAEFPKEGPSILRIQQVVRGDSAAYFCASSPMTILSTEAFFGQGTRLTVV.

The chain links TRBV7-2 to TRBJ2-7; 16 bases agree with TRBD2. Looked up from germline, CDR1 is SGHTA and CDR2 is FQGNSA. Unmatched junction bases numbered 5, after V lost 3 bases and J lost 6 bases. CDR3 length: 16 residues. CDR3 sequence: CASSLGLAGGQGEQYF. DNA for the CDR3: TGTGCCAGCAGCTTGGGACTAGCGGGGGGGCAGGGCGAGCAGTACTTC.

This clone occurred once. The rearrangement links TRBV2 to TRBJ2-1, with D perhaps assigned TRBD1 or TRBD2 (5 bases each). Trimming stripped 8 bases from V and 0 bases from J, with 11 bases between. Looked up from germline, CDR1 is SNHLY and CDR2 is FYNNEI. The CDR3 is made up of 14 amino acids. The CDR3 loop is CASRGDSSYNEQFF. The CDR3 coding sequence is TGTGCCAGCCGGGGCGATAGCTCCTACAATGAGCAGTTCTTC. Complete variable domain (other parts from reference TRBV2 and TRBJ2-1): EPEVTQTPSHQVTQMGQEVILRCVPISNHLYFYWYRQILGQKVEFLVSFYNNEISEKSEIFDDQFSVERPDGSNFTLKIRSTKLEDSAMYFCASRGDSSYNEQFFGPGTRLTVL.

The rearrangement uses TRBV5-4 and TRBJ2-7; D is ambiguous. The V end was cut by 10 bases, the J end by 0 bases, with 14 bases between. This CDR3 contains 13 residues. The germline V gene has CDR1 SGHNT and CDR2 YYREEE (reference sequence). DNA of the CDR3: TGTGCCCTATCCGGGCAGAACTCCTACGAGCAGTACTTC. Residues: CALSGQNSYEQYF.

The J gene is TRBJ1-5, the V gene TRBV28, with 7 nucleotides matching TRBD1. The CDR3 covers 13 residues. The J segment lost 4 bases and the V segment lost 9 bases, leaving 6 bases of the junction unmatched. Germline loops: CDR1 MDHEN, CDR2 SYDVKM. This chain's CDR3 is CASRQGRNQPQHF. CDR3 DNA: TGTGCCAGTCGACAGGGTCGGAATCAGCCCCAGCATTTT.

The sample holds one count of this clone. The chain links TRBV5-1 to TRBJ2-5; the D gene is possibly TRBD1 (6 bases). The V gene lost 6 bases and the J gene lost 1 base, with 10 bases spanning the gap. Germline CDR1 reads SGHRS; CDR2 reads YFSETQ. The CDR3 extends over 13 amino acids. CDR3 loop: CASNRATQETQYF. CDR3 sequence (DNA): TGCGCCAGCAACAGGGCGACCCAAGAGACCCAGTACTTC.

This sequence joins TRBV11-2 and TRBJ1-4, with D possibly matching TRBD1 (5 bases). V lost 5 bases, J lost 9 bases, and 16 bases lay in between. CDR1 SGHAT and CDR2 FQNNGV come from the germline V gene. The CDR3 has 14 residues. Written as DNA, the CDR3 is TGTGCCAGCAGCAAGGGGCAGGATTCGAAAAAACTGTTTTTT. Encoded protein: CASSKGQDSKKLFF.

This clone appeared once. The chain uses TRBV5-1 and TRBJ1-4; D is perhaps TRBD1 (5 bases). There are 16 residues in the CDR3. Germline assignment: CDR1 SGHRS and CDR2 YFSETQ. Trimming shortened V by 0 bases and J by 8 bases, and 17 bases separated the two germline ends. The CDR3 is CASSLGFGAGMEKLFF. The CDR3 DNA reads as TGCGCCAGCAGCTTGGGGTTCGGGGCCGGGATGGAAAAACTGTTTTTT.

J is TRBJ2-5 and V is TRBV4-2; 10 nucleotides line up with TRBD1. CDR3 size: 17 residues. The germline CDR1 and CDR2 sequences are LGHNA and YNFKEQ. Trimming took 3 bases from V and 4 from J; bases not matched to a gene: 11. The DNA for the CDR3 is TGTGCCAGCAGCCAGTCTCCTACCGGGACAGGGGCAGAGACCCAGTACTTC. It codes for CASSQSPTGTGAETQYF.

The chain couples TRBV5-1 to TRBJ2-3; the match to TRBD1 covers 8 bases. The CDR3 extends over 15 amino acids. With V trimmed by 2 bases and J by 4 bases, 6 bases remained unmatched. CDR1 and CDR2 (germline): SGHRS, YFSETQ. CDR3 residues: CASSFRDRISDTQYF. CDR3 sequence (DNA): TGCGCCAGCAGCTTCCGGGACAGGATATCAGATACGCAGTATTTT.

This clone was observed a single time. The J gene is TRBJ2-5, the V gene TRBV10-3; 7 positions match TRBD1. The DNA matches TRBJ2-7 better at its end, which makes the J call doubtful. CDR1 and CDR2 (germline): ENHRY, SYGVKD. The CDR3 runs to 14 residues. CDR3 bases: TGTGCCATCAGTGAGCGAGAGGGGGCCAACGAGCAGTACTTC. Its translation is CAISEREGANEQYF.

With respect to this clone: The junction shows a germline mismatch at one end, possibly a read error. As DNA, the CDR3 is TGCAGTGCTAGAGGAACACCAGTCTTC. This translates into CSARGTPVF. This sequence joins TRBV20-1 and TRBJ1-2, with D unresolved. The CDR3 runs to 9 residues. Germline V gene sequence: CDR1 DFQATT, CDR2 SNEGSKA (reference sequence).

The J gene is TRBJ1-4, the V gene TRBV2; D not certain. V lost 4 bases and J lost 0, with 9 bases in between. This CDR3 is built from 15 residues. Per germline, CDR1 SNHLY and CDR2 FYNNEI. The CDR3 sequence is CASSVERTTNEKLFF. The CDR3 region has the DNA TGTGCCAGCAGTGTGGAGAGAACAACTAATGAAAAACTGTTTTTT.

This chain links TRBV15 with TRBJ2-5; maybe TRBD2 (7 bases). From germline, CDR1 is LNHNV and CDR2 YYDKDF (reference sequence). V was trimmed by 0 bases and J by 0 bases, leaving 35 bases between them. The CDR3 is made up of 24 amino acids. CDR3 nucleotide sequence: TGTGCCACCAGCAGAGATTGTGAGACTCACAGGGCCCCGTTGATGGGGGGGAACCAAGAGACCCAGTACTTC. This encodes CATSRDCETHRAPLMGGNQETQYF.

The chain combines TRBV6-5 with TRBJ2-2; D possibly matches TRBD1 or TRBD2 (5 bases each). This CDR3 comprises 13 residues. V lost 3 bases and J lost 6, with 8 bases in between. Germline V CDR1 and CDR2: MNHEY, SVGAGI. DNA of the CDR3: TGTGCCAGCAGTTATCTGGGGGCCGGGGAGCTGTTTTTT. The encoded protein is CASSYLGAGELFF.

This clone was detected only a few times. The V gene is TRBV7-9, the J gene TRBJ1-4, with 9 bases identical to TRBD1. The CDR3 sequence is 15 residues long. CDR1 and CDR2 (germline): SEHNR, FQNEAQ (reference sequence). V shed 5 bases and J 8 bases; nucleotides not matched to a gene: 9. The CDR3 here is CASSPGTGWEEKLFF. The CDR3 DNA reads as TGTGCCAGCAGCCCCGGGACAGGGTGGGAGGAAAAACTGTTTTTT.

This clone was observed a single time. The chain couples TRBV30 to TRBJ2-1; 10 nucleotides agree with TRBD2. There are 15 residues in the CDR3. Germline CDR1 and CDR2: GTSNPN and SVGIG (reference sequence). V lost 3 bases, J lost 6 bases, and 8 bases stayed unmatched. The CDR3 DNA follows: TGTGCCTGGAGCGCGAATAGCGGGGGGCGCAATGAGCAGTTCTTC. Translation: CAWSANSGGRNEQFF.

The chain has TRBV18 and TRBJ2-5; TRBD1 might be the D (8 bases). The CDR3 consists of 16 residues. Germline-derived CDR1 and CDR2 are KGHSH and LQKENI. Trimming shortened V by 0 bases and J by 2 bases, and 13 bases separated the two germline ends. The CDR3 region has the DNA TGTGCCAGCTCACCACCCCACAGGGGGGGGCAAGAGACCCAGTACTTC. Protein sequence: CASSPPHRGGQETQYF.

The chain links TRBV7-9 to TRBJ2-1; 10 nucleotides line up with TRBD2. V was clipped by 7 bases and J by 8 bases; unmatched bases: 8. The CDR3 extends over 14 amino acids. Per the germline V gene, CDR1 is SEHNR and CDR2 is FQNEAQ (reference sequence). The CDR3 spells CASIPGLALYEQFF. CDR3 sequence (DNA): TGTGCCAGCATCCCGGGACTAGCGCTTTATGAGCAGTTCTTC.

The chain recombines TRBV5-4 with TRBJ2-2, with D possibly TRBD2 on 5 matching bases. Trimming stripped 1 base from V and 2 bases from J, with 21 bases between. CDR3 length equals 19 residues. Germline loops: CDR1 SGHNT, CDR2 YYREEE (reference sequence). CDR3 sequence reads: CASSLILGSGGGNTGELFF. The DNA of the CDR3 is TGTGCCAGCAGCTTGATTTTAGGGTCGGGCGGAGGAAACACCGGGGAGCTGTTTTTT. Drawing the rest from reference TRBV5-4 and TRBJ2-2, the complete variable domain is ETGVTQSPTHLIKTRGQQVTLRCSSQSGHNTVSWYQQALGQGPQFIFQYYREEENGRGNFPPRFSGLQFPNYSSELNVNALELDDSALYLCASSLILGSGGGNTGELFFGEGSRLTVL.

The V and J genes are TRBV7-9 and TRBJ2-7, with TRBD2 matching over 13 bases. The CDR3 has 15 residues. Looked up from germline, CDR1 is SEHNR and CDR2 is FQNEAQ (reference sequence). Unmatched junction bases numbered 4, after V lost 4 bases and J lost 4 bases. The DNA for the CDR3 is TGTGCCAGCAGCTCCGGGACTAGCGGGATTTACGAGCAGTACTTC. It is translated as CASSSGTSGIYEQYF.